This TCR beta chain came from a study of cytomegalovirus exposure and HLA in healthy donors. Trimming at V came to 3 bases and at J to 0 bases, leaving 5 bases not matched to a gene. The germline CDR1 and CDR2 sequences are KGHSH and LQKENI. This CDR3 spans 16 amino acids. To note about this clone: Its specificity is not known.

60 Vbeta and 13 Jbeta primers were used in PCR. Sequencing used immunoSEQ multiplex PCR; TCRdb keeps in-frame clones, though not all of them. The sample has about 270,000 clones, roughly 70% seen once; the top ten hold about 2.2%. Study-wide points: Most TCR sequences showed up rarely, but some public TCRs showed up in many donors. CMV serostatus was the sole immune exposure information available.

This chain joins TRBV18 and TRBJ2-7; TRBD2 matches at 10 bases. Sequences were obtained from PBMCs. This sequence originates from a female donor in good health and CMV-seronegative. CDR3 in amino acids: CASSPVAGGGSYEQYF. CDR3 coding DNA: TGTGCCAGCTCACCGGTAGCGGGAGGTGGCTCCTACGAGCAGTACTTC.